This T cell receptor beta chain was retrieved from a study of early T cells in non-severe SARS-CoV-2 infection. Unique molecular identifiers were added to individual cDNA molecules. From the 5' RACE reads, TCRdb called clonotypes with MiXCR, one entry per CDR3 protein. The table includes 75,000 to 90,000 distinct CDR3 sequences, about 15% detected once. Only a few counts were recorded for this clonotype. The antigen is undetermined. General study points: The matching step, a VDJdb search, favored anti-spike CD8 responses and missed private and CD4 specificities.

The V end was cut by 3 bases, the J end by 0 bases, with 14 bases between. This CDR3 is 16 amino acids long. CDR1 SGHTS and CDR2 YDEGEE come from the germline V gene. Sequenced sample: whole blood. The TCR comes from an adult who was a healthcare worker with PCR-confirmed SARS-CoV-2 infection or an uninfected control (not recorded which). This rearrangement joins TRBV5-8 to TRBJ2-3; no definite D call. CDR3 sequence reads: CASSSPPRPSTDTQYF. CDR3 in DNA: TGTGCCAGCAGCTCGCCCCCCCGTCCCAGCACAGATACGCAGTATTTT.